This entry describes one T cell receptor (beta chain). Its antigen is not identified. From germline, CDR1 is SGDLS and CDR2 YYNGEE. This CDR3 contains 14 residues. Trimming stripped 2 bases from V and 8 bases from J, with 13 bases between. The data stem from a study of T cell responses to AZD1222 COVID-19 vaccine. Study findings and constraints: Researchers report vaccine-associated CD4 TCRs spanning spike, with dominance at 160-218 and 743-854. Once two AZD1222 doses were given, Spike-specific TCR breadth and depth went up. Repertoire sampling was restricted to post-peak T cell response timepoints. The donor cohort was predominantly white British with a female majority, and clonal diversity may have been underestimated.

The repertoire was sequenced with immunoSEQ multiplex PCR; TCRdb's copy has only in-frame clones and lacks some. The sample shows under 95,000 clones, 75% to 90% of them seen only once. This receptor was identified in an adult in good health. The rearrangement uses TRBV9 and TRBJ1-4, with D hard to call. This sample comprised peripheral blood, obtained on day 0 of AZD1222 vaccination. CDR3 sequence (DNA): TGTGCCAGCAGCGTGCCGGGCGCCGCCGAAAAACTGTTTTTT. This sequence encodes CASSVPGAAEKLFF.